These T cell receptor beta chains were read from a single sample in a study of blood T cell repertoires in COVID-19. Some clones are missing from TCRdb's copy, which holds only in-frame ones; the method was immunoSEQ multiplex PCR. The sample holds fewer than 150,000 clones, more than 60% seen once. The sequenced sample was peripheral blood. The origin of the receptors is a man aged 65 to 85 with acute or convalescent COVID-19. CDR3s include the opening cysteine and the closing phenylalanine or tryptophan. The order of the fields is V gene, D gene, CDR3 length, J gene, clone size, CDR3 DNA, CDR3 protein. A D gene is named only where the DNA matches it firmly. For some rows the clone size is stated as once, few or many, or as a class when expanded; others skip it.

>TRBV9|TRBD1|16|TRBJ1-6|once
TGTGCCAGCAGCGCCCTGACAGGGGGGTATAATTCACCCCTCCACTTT
CASSALTGGYNSPLHF
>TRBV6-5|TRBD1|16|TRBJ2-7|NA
TGTGCCAGCAGTTACGGGGGAGGTCAGGGGGCGCACGAGCAGTACTTC
CASSYGGGQGAHEQYF
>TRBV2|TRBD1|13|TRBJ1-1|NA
TGTGCCAGCAGTACGCAGGGGGGCACTGAAGCTTTCTTT
CASSTQGGTEAFF
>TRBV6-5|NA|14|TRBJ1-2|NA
TGTGCCAGCAGTCATCGTCCAACCCCAGTTGGCTACACCTTC
CASSHRPTPVGYTF
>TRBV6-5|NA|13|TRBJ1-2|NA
TGTGCCAGCAACGAATTTCAGGGCTATGGCTACACCTTC
CASNEFQGYGYTF
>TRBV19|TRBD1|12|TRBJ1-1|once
TGTGGAACACAGGGGCTGAACACTGAAGCTTTCTTT
CGTQGLNTEAFF
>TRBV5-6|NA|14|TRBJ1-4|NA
TGTGCCAGCAGCCCCCCCTCGTCTAATGAAAAACTGTTTTTT
CASSPPSSNEKLFF
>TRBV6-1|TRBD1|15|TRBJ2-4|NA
TGTGCCAGCAGTGAATACAGGGGGTATATGGACATTCAGTACTTC
CASSEYRGYMDIQYF
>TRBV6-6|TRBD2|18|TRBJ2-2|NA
TGTGCCAGCAGTCGCCGACTAGCGGGGGGGCTGAACACCGGGGAGCTGTTTTTT
CASSRRLAGGLNTGELFF
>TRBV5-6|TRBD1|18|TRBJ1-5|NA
TGTGCCAGCAGCTTGGCTGGGACAGGGAGGGCAGGAGGGCAGCCCCAGCATTTT
CASSLAGTGRAGGQPQHF
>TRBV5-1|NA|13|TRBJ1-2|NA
TGCGCCAGCAACGAACAGGGCCACTATGGCTACACCTTC
CASNEQGHYGYTF
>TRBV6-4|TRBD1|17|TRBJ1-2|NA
TGTGCCAGCAGGCCGTTCGCCGGGACAGGGGCGAACTATGGCTACACCTTC
CASRPFAGTGANYGYTF
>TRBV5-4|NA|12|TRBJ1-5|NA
TGTGCCAGCAGCTTGGATTCGCAGCCCCAGCATTTT
CASSLDSQPQHF
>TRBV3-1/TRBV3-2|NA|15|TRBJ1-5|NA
TGTGCCAGCAGCCAAGGCAGGAATAGCAATCAGCCCCAGCATTTT
CASSQGRNSNQPQHF
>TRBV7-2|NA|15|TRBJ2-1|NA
TGTGCCAGCCTGCTTTCATGGGGGGCCTACAATGAGCAGTTCTTC
CASLLSWGAYNEQFF
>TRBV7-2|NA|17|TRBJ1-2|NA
TGTGCCAGCAGCTCTCTCATGAGGGAGGTAGCTAACTATGGCTACACCTTC
CASSSLMREVANYGYTF
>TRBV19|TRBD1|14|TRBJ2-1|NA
TGTGCCAGTAGTAGAGGACAGGGTGGCAATGAGCAGTTCTTC
CASSRGQGGNEQFF
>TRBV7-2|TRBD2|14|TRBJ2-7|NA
TGTGCCAGCAGCCCGGGGACTAGCTCAAACGAGCAGTACTTC
CASSPGTSSNEQYF
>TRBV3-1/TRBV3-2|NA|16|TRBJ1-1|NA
TGTGCCAGCAGCCAAGATATAATCCTACTGAACACTGAAGCTTTCTTT
CASSQDIILLNTEAFF
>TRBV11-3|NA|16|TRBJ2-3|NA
TGTGCCAGCAGCTCTGCGGGGGCGGGGAGCACAGATACGCAGTATTTT
CASSSAGAGSTDTQYF